The 5 T cell receptor beta chains below all came from one sample that was sequenced in a study of blood T cell repertoires in COVID-19. Generated by immunoSEQ multiplex PCR, the TCRdb table keeps only in-frame clones and is missing some. Among 250,000 or so clones, roughly 88% were seen once, and the ten largest hold more than 1.2%. The specimen was peripheral blood. These TCRs come from a man of 80 years or more with acute or convalescent COVID-19.

The chain employs TRBV9 and TRBJ2-3; TRBD2 agrees at 12 bases. Looked up from germline, CDR1 is SGDLS and CDR2 is YYNGEE. Trimming took 3 bases from V and 7 from J; bases not matched to a gene: 6. The CDR3 contains 15 residues. CDR3 DNA sequence: TGTGCCAGCAGCGCGACTAGCGGGAGAGCAAATACGCAGTATTTT. Translated, it gives CASSATSGRANTQYF.

J is TRBJ1-5 and V is TRBV15, with TRBD1 matching over 10 bases. In germline, CDR1 is LNHNV, CDR2 YYDKDF (reference sequence). CDR3 size: 17 residues. Trimming removed 8 bases from V and 0 bases from J; junction bases left unmatched: 10. The chain's CDR3 is CATSIGDRGYSNQPQHF. The CDR3, as DNA: TGTGCCACCTCGATAGGGGACAGGGGTTATAGCAATCAGCCCCAGCATTTT.

The sample holds a few counts of this clone. The rearrangement joins TRBV12-3 or TRBV12-4 to TRBJ1-2; no firm D call. The CDR3 spans 13 residues. The V and J ends lost 0 bases and 4 bases respectively, with 6 bases between them. CDR3 loop: CASSLASFYGYTF. For the CDR3, the DNA is TGTGCCAGCAGTTTAGCCAGTTTCTATGGCTACACCTTC.

This chain joins TRBV6-5 and TRBJ1-2; no definite D call. Germline V gives CDR1 MNHEY, CDR2 SVGAGI. This CDR3 is 14 amino acids long. The V and J ends lost 4 bases and 5 bases respectively, with 14 bases between them. CDR3 loop: CASSSSGKRYGYTF. The CDR3 nucleotides read TGTGCCAGCAGTTCATCGGGGAAGCGGTATGGCTACACCTTC.

CDR3 coding DNA: TGTGCCAGCAGCTTAGGGCTAGCGGGGCACCAAGAGACCCAGTACTTC. It specifies CASSLGLAGHQETQYF. The V and J genes are TRBV13 and TRBJ2-5; 9 bases are shared with TRBD2. Losses at the gene ends were 0 bases for V and 0 bases for J; bases not matched to a gene: 2. The CDR3 length is 16 residues. From germline, CDR1 is PRHDT and CDR2 FYEKMQ (reference sequence).